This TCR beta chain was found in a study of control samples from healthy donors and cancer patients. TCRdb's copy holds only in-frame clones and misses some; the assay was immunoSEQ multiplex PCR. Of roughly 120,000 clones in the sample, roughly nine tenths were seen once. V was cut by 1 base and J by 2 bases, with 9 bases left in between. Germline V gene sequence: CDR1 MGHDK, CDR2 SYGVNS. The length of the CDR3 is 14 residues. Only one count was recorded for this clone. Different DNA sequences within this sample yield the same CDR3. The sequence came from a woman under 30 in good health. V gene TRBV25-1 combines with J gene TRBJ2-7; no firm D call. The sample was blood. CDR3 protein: CASSESGSTYEQYF. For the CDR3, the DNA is TGTGCCAGCAGTGAATCAGGTTCGACCTACGAGCAGTACTTC.